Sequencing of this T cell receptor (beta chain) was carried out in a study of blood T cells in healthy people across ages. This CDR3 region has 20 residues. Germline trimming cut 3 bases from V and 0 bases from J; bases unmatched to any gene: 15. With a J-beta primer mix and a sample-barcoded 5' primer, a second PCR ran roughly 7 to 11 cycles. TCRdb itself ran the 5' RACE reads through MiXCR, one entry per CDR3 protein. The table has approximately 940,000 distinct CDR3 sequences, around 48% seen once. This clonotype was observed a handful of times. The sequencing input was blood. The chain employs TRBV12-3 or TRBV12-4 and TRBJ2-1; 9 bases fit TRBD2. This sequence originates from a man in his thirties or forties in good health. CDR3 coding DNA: TGTGCCAGCAGTTTTATGACTAGCGGCATGGGAGGTCTCTCCTACAATGAGCAGTTCTTC. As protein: CASSFMTSGMGGLSYNEQFF.